The entry below gives a single T cell receptor beta chain sequence along with its context. Under the authors' procedure: Amplification with reference gene primers provided the estimates of nucleated cell counts. The table came from immunoSEQ multiplex PCR; TCRdb's copy has only in-frame clones and leaves some out. That table supplies the V and J calls and clone size; D and trimming were determined from the DNA. The data show roughly 180,000 clones, nearly 80% seen once. This specimen belongs to a study of blood T cell repertoires in COVID-19. Participants were aged 18 to 89 years from about two dozen US areas. The clonotype originates from a man aged 55-75 years who had been exposed to COVID-19. Sequencing was performed on PBMCs or T cells enriched from blood (not recorded which).

The CDR3 spells CASSYSNRANGYTF. The CDR3 DNA reads as TGTGCCAGCAGTTACTCTAACAGGGCCAATGGCTACACCTTC. The chain joins TRBV6-5 to TRBJ1-2; D is perhaps TRBD1 (6 bases). This CDR3 has 14 amino acids. Trimming took 0 bases from V and 6 from J, leaving 11 bases between them. Germline V gene lookup returns CDR1 MNHEY and CDR2 SVGAGI.